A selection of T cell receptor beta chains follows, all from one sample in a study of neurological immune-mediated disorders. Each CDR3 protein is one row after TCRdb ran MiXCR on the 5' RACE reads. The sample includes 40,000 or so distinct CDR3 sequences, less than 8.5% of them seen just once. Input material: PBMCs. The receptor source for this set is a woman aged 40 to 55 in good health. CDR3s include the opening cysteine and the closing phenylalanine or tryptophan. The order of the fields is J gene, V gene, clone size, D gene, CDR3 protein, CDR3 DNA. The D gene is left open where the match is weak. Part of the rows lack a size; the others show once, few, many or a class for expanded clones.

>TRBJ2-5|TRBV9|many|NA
CASSPRLSPGTQYF
TGTGCCAGCAGCCCCCGACTCTCCCCCGGGACCCAGTACTTC
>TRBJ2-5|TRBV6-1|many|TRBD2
CASRKERGTKETQYF
TGTGCCAGCAGGAAGGAGCGGGGCACAAAAGAGACCCAGTACTTC
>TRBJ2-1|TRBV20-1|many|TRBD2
CSAVIIAGESNEQFF
TGCAGTGCCGTAATAATAGCGGGAGAAAGCAATGAGCAGTTCTTC
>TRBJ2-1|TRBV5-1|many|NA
CASSPGSPPQGQFF
TGCGCCAGCAGCCCAGGGAGCCCTCCACAAGGGCAGTTCTTC
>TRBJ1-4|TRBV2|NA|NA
CASSEREANEKLFF
TGTGCCAGCAGTGAAAGGGAAGCTAATGAAAAGCTGTTTTTT
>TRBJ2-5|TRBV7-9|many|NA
CASSLLEETQYF
TGTGCCAGCAGCCTACTCGAAGAGACCCAGTACTTC
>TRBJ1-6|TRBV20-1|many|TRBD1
CSASTTGDSNSPLHF
TGCAGTGCTAGTACAACAGGGGATTCTAATTCACCCCTCCACTTT
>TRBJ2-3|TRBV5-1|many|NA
CASSHGQAAGDTQYF
TGCGCCAGCAGTCATGGGCAGGCCGCCGGGGATACGCAGTATTTT
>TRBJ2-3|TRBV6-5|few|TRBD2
CASSGTSGLIDTQYF
TGTGCCAGCAGTGGGACTAGCGGGTTGATAGATACGCAGTATTTT
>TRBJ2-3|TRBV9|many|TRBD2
CASSVGPGGGDTQYF
TGTGCCAGCAGCGTAGGTCCGGGGGGAGGAGATACGCAGTATTTT
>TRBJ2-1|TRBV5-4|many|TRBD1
CASSSGTGGTYNEQFF
TGTGCCAGCAGCTCTGGGACAGGGGGTACATACAATGAGCAGTTCTTC
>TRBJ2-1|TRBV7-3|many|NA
CASSRTQGEQFF
TGTGCCAGCAGCCGAACACAGGGTGAGCAGTTCTTC
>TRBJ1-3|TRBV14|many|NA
CASSPWTVSFTGNTIYF
TGTGCCAGCAGCCCCTGGACAGTCTCTTTTACTGGAAACACCATATATTTT
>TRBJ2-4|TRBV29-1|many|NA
CSVAFGKNIQYF
TGCAGCGTTGCGTTTGGGAAAAACATTCAGTACTTC
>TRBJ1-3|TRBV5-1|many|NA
CASSLGFSGNTIYF
TGCGCCAGCAGCTTGGGGTTCTCTGGAAACACCATATATTTT
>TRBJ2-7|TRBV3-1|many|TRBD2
CASSRGTSGTYEQYF
TGTGCCAGCAGCCGCGGGACTAGCGGGACCTACGAGCAGTACTTC
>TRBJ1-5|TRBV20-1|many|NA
CSARDIRTKSNQPQHF
TGCAGTGCTAGAGATATCCGAACAAAAAGCAATCAGCCCCAGCATTTT
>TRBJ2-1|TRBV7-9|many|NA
CASSLGAGPYNEQFF
TGTGCCAGCAGCTTAGGAGCAGGGCCCTACAATGAGCAGTTCTTC
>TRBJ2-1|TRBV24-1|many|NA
CATSDRLAARRNEQFF
TGTGCCACCAGTGATAGGCTGGCAGCGAGGAGGAATGAGCAGTTCTTC
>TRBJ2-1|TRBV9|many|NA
CASSLRASSYNEQFF
TGTGCCAGCAGCTTGAGGGCAAGCTCCTACAATGAGCAGTTCTTC
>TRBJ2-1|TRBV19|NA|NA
CASSIRQPSYNEQFF
TGTGCCAGTAGTATTCGGCAGCCTTCCTACAATGAGCAGTTCTTC
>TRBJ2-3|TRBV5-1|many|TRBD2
CASSSLAGTDTQYF
TGCGCCAGCAGCTCGCTAGCGGGGACAGATACGCAGTATTTT
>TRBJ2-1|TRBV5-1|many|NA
CASSHQGGNEQFF
TGCGCCAGCAGCCACCAGGGGGGCAATGAGCAGTTCTTC
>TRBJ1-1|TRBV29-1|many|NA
CSVEEGVNTEAFF
TGCAGCGTTGAAGAGGGGGTGAACACTGAAGCTTTCTTT
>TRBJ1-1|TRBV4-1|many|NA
CASSQDVRPKNTEAFF
TGCGCCAGCAGCCAAGATGTGCGCCCGAAGAACACTGAAGCTTTCTTT
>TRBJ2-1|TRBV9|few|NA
CASSPRLVSSNEQFF
TGTGCCAGCAGCCCCCGACTAGTATCGAGCAATGAGCAGTTCTTC
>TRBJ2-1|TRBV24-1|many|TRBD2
CATSDPLAAAYNEQFF
TGTGCCACCAGTGACCCCCTAGCGGCCGCCTACAATGAGCAGTTCTTC
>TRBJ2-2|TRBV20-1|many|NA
CSARAAIYPYSNTGELFF
TGCAGTGCTAGAGCCGCCATCTACCCTTATTCGAACACCGGGGAGCTGTTTTTT
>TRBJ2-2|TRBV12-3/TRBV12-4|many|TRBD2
CASGLAGGNTGELFF
TGTGCCAGCGGTCTGGCGGGGGGGAACACCGGGGAGCTGTTTTTT
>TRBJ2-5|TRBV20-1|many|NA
CSAKRKTQYF
TGCAGTGCTAAGAGGAAGACCCAGTACTTC
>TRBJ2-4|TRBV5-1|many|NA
CASSFGGSEAKNIQYF
TGCGCCAGCAGCTTCGGGGGATCTGAGGCCAAAAACATTCAGTACTTC
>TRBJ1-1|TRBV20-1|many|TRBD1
CSARGTGSDTEAFF
TGCAGTGCTAGGGGGACAGGGTCGGACACTGAAGCTTTCTTT
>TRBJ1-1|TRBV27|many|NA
CATSRRGVNTEAFF
TGTGCCACATCACGGCGGGGGGTGAACACTGAAGCTTTCTTT
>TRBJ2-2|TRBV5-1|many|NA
CASSLTPGADTGELFF
TGCGCCAGCAGCTTGACCCCGGGGGCGGACACCGGGGAGCTGTTTTTT